The next 14 T cell receptor beta chains were all read from a single sample in a study of regulatory and conventional T cells in RAG deficiency. Genomic DNA came from blood conventional CD4+ T cells gated CD25-low CD127-high. Method: immunoSEQ multiplex PCR; TCRdb's copy keeps in-frame clones and lacks some. There are 30,000 to 40,000 clones in the sample; about 78% occur only once, and roughly 3% lies in the top ten. These data were likewise used in another study, on regulatory T cells. Per that study: Amplification used 52 TRBV primers and 13 TRBJ primers.

The sample was CD4+ effector T cells sorted from blood. Receptors were obtained from a human donor in good health.

V usage is TRBV5-1 and J usage is TRBJ1-6; no firm D call. V lost 7 bases and J 5 bases, leaving 16 bases between the germline ends. The CDR3 totals 15 residues. Germline V CDR1 and CDR2: SGHRS, YFSETQ. The CDR3 is CASRPRGIDNSPLHF. DNA for the CDR3: TGCGCCAGCCGACCCCGGGGTATTGATAATTCACCCCTCCACTTT.

The chain combines TRBV4-1 with TRBJ2-2; tentatively, D is TRBD2 (5 bases). This CDR3 contains 15 residues. Germline V gene data show CDR1 as MGHRA and CDR2 as YSYEKL. V was pared by 6 bases and J by 1 base, with 12 bases between. The CDR3 loop reads CASRIASLNTGELFF. CDR3 DNA: TGCGCCAGCAGAATAGCGAGCCTGAACACCGGGGAGCTGTTTTTT.

The chain combines TRBV7-9 with TRBJ1-2, with a tentative D call TRBD1 (5 bases). This CDR3 contains 14 residues. V lost 5 bases and J lost 4, with 14 bases in between. Germline CDR1 reads SEHNR; CDR2 reads FQNEAQ (reference sequence). This CDR3 is CASSKDRDIYGYTF. In DNA, the CDR3 is TGTGCCAGCAGCAAAGACAGAGATATCTATGGCTACACCTTC.

The J gene is TRBJ2-5, the V gene TRBV5-1, with TRBD1 matching over 7 bases. The V gene's germline CDR1 is SGHRS and CDR2 YFSETQ. This CDR3 region has 14 residues. V lost 2 bases, J lost 4 bases, and 5 bases stayed unmatched. CDR3 in amino acids: CASSLTGVRETQYF. CDR3 nucleotide sequence: TGCGCCAGCAGCTTAACAGGGGTTCGAGAGACCCAGTACTTC.

The J gene is TRBJ2-2, the V gene TRBV29-1; D uncertain. Germline V gene data show CDR1 as SQVTM and CDR2 as ANQGSEA. The CDR3 has 13 residues. Trimming removed 2 bases at V and 4 bases at J, with 8 bases between. The CDR3 is CSVEWSSTGELFF. The CDR3 coding sequence is TGCAGCGTTGAATGGAGTTCCACCGGGGAGCTGTTTTTT.

The chain carries TRBV5-4 and TRBJ1-2, with a weak D call TRBD1 (5 bases). V gave up 3 bases and J gave up 2 bases, with 8 bases separating them. Per the germline V gene, CDR1 is SGHNT and CDR2 is YYREEE (reference sequence). The CDR3 consists of 13 residues. This CDR3 reads CASSYDRNYGYTF. The CDR3 DNA reads as TGTGCCAGCAGCTATGACAGAAACTATGGCTACACCTTC.

The genes are TRBV5-5 and TRBJ1-6, with a tentative D call TRBD1 (6 bases). The length of the CDR3 is 17 residues. The V and J ends lost 0 bases and 9 bases respectively, with 19 bases between them. Germline CDR1 reads SGHKS; CDR2 reads YYEKEE (reference sequence). CDR3 residues: CASSLAQTGVRISPLHF. The CDR3 DNA reads TGTGCCAGCAGCTTGGCCCAGACAGGCGTCAGGATTTCACCCCTCCACTTT.

V usage is TRBV30 and J usage is TRBJ2-3; no firm D call. Germline V lookup: CDR1 GTSNPN, CDR2 SVGIG (reference sequence). The CDR3 runs to 13 residues. The V end was cut by 4 bases, the J end by 0 bases, with 8 bases between. The CDR3 protein is CAWTVRSTDTQYF. In nucleotides, the CDR3 is TGTGCCTGGACAGTGCGTAGCACAGATACGCAGTATTTT. The full variable domain, completed using reference TRBV30 and TRBJ2-3, is SQTIHQWPATLVQPVGSPLSLECTVEGTSNPNLYWYRQAAGRGLQLLFYSVGIGQISSEVPQNLSASRPQDRQFILSSKKLLLSDSGFYLCAWTVRSTDTQYFGPGTRLTVL.

The chain has TRBV7-8 and TRBJ2-2; a weak D match, TRBD2 (5 bases). The germline gives CDR1 SGHVS, CDR2 FQNEAQ. This CDR3 is built from 14 residues. The V and J ends lost 5 bases and 3 bases respectively, with 10 bases between them. CDR3 sequence (DNA): TGTGCCAGCAGCCGGGGTATGGACACCGGGGAGCTGTTTTTT. It encodes CASSRGMDTGELFF.

This clone has just one count. This chain uses TRBV7-3 with TRBJ2-1; TRBD2 agrees at 9 bases. The CDR3 is made up of 15 amino acids. The germline CDR1 and CDR2 sequences are SGHTA and FQGTGA. The trim removed 0 bases at V and 9 bases at J, leaving 6 bases unmatched. The CDR3 bases are TGTGCCAGCAGCTTAACTAGCGGGGGCCTTGGTGAGCAGTTCTTC. It yields the protein CASSLTSGGLGEQFF.

The CDR3 region has the DNA TGTGCCAGCTCACCCGACTTGGGCCCCTACAATGAGCAGTTCTTC. It specifies CASSPDLGPYNEQFF. V gene TRBV18 combines with J gene TRBJ2-1; D gene ambiguous. V lost 3 bases and J lost 2, with 11 bases in between. In germline, CDR1 is KGHSH, CDR2 LQKENI. The CDR3 runs 15 residues.

The gene calls are TRBV27 and TRBJ2-3; maybe TRBD1 (5 bases). Germline CDR1 and CDR2: MNHEY and SMNVEV (reference sequence). V lost 6 bases and J lost 1, with 8 bases in between. This CDR3 has 13 residues. CDR3 region: CASSSQGTDTQYF. The CDR3 DNA sequence: TGTGCCAGCAGCTCACAGGGCACAGATACGCAGTATTTT.

The rearrangement joins TRBV19 to TRBJ1-5; unclear D gene. The CDR3 is 14 residues long. Germline V CDR1 and CDR2: LNHDA, SQIVND (reference sequence). The ends were cut back, 3 bases at V and 3 bases at J, with 9 bases in the middle. CDR3 sequence (DNA): TGTGCCAGTAGTATGGGTCAGCTCAATCAGCCCCAGCATTTT. Residues: CASSMGQLNQPQHF.

This clone has just one count. This chain links TRBV5-4 with TRBJ2-2, with 8 bases identical to TRBD1. V gave up 0 bases and J gave up 4 bases; unmatched junction bases: 5. The CDR3 has 16 amino acids. CDR1 is SGHNT and CDR2 is YYREEE in the germline V gene (reference sequence). The CDR3 sequence is CASSLGDRRVTGELFF. CDR3 in DNA: TGTGCCAGCAGCTTGGGGGACAGGAGGGTCACCGGGGAGCTGTTTTTT.